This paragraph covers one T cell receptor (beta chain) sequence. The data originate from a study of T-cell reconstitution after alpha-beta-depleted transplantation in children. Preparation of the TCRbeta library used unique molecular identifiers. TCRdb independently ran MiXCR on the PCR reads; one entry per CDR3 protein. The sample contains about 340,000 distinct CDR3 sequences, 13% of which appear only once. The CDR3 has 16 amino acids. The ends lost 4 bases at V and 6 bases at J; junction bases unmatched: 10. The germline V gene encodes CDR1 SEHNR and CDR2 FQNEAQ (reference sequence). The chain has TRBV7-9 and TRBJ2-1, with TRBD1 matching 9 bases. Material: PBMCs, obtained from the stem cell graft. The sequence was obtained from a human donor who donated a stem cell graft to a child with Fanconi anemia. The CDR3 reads CASSSTVGTGTNEQFF. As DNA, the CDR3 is TGTGCCAGCAGCTCTACCGTCGGGACAGGGACCAATGAGCAGTTCTTC. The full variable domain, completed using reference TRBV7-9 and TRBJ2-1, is DTGVSQNPRHKITKRGQNVTFRCDPISEHNRLYWYRQTLGQGPEFLTYFQNEAQLEKSRLLSDRFSAERPKGSFSTLEIQRTEQGDSAMYLCASSSTVGTGTNEQFFGPGTRLTVL.